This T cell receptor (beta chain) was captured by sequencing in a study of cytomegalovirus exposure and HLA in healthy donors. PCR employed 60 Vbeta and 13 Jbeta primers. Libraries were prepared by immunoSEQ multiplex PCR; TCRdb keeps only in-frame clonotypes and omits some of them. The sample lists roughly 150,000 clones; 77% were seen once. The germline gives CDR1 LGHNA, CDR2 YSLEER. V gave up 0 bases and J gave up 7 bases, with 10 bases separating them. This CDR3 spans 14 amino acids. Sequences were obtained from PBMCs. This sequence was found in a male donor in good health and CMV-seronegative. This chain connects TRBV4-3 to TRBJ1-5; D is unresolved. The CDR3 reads CASSQDEGRQPQHF. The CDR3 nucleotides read TGCGCCAGCAGCCAAGATGAGGGCAGACAGCCCCAGCATTTT.